A selection of T cell receptor beta chains follows, all from one sample in a study of blood T cell repertoires in COVID-19. Libraries were prepared by immunoSEQ multiplex PCR; TCRdb keeps only in-frame clonotypes and omits some of them. The sample records approximately 210,000 clones, roughly 79% being singletons. The specimen sequenced was PBMCs or T cells enriched from blood (not recorded which). The receptors come from a woman aged 45-65 years with acute COVID-19. Each CDR3 is given with its conserved first and last residue. Fields, in order: D gene, V gene, clone size, J gene, CDR3 protein, CDR3 DNA. D genes are given only for firm matches. Rows give clone size only sometimes, using once, few, many, or a class for an expanded clone.

TRBD2	TRBV6-1	NA	TRBJ2-3	CASSDERGASTDTQYF	TGTGCCAGCAGTGACGAGCGGGGGGCTAGCACAGATACGCAGTATTTT
TRBD1	TRBV3-1/TRBV3-2	NA	TRBJ2-3	CASSHYRDRRADTQYF	TGTGCCAGCAGCCATTACCGGGACAGGAGAGCAGATACGCAGTATTTT
TRBD1	TRBV19	NA	TRBJ1-6	CASSRDRDGSPLHF	TGTGCCAGTAGTAGGGACAGGGACGGGTCACCCCTCCACTTT
TRBD1	TRBV18	once	TRBJ1-2	CASSPGTGGHNYGYTF	TGTGCCAGCTCACCCGGGACAGGGGGGCATAACTATGGCTACACCTTC
TRBD1	TRBV28	once	TRBJ2-7	CASAGGLGEQYF	TGTGCCAGCGCAGGGGGCTTAGGCGAGCAGTACTTC
NA	TRBV4-3	NA	TRBJ1-1	CASSRGPGGWQSTEAFF	TGCGCCAGCAGCCGAGGGCCGGGGGGTTGGCAGAGCACTGAAGCTTTCTTT
TRBD2	TRBV29-1	NA	TRBJ2-7	CSVPGAGGLGTYEQYF	TGCAGCGTTCCCGGAGCGGGGGGGCTTGGGACCTACGAGCAGTACTTC
NA	TRBV30	NA	TRBJ2-7	CACQIRGPEQYF	TGTGCCTGCCAGATAAGGGGCCCCGAGCAGTACTTC
TRBD1	TRBV19	NA	TRBJ1-5	CASRELTGDYQPQHF	TGTGCCAGTAGGGAGCTAACAGGGGACTATCAGCCCCAGCATTTT
NA	TRBV28	once	TRBJ2-7	CASSLRYEQYF	TGTGCCAGCAGTTTGAGGTACGAGCAGTACTTC
TRBD1	TRBV28	NA	TRBJ2-5	CASSLLTGGGKTQYF	TGTGCCAGCAGTTTATTGACAGGGGGCGGAAAGACCCAGTACTTC
TRBD2	TRBV19	NA	TRBJ2-5	CASTPTSGSFQETQYF	TGTGCCAGTACCCCGACTAGCGGGAGTTTCCAAGAGACCCAGTACTTC
NA	TRBV29-1	few	TRBJ2-1	CSVEGGASVGYNEQFF	TGCAGCGTTGAAGGCGGCGCGTCCGTCGGCTACAATGAGCAGTTCTTC
TRBD2	TRBV11-2	NA	TRBJ2-7	CASSSEGTSWSEQYF	TGTGCCAGCAGCTCTGAAGGGACTAGCTGGTCCGAGCAGTACTTC
TRBD1	TRBV19	NA	TRBJ2-6	CASSGDRAGANVLTF	TGTGCCAGTAGCGGAGACAGGGCTGGGGCCAACGTCCTGACTTTC
NA	TRBV28	NA	TRBJ2-5	CASSYRDTVPETQYF	TGTGCCAGCAGTTATCGGGACACGGTACCAGAGACCCAGTACTTC
NA	TRBV7-8	NA	TRBJ1-2	CASSPQTSNYGYTF	TGTGCCAGCAGCCCGCAGACTTCTAACTATGGCTACACCTTC
NA	TRBV28	NA	TRBJ1-2	CASTSSVGYTF	TGTGCCAGCACCTCTTCAGTAGGCTACACCTTC
NA	TRBV27	NA	TRBJ1-3	CASSLTGSGNTIYF	TGTGCCAGCAGCCTTACAGGGTCTGGAAACACCATATATTTT
TRBD1	TRBV6-5	NA	TRBJ1-3	CASTGGQVEQNTIYF	TGTGCCAGCACTGGCGGACAGGTCGAACAAAACACCATATATTTT
TRBD2	TRBV28	NA	TRBJ2-3	CASRSAAGVTDTQYF	TGTGCCAGCAGAAGTGCGGCGGGAGTGACAGATACGCAGTATTTT
NA	TRBV18	NA	TRBJ2-2	CASSPLGSGPPPGELFF	TGTGCCAGCTCACCACTCGGCAGCGGTCCCCCACCCGGGGAGCTGTTTTTT
NA	TRBV29-1	NA	TRBJ1-1	CSVAQLMNTEAFF	TGCAGCGTTGCACAACTAATGAACACTGAAGCTTTCTTT
NA	TRBV9	NA	TRBJ2-3	CASSVASTDTQYF	TGTGCCAGCAGCGTAGCTAGCACAGATACGCAGTATTTT
TRBD1	TRBV4-3	NA	TRBJ2-5	CASSQNGQGSQETQYF	TGCGCCAGCAGCCAGAACGGACAGGGCAGCCAAGAGACCCAGTACTTC
NA	TRBV7-2	few	TRBJ1-3	CASSSWPEGNTIYF	TGTGCCAGCAGCTCCTGGCCTGAAGGAAACACCATATATTTT
TRBD1	TRBV2	NA	TRBJ2-3	CASRIQGLGTDTQYF	TGTGCCAGCAGGATACAGGGGCTGGGCACAGATACGCAGTATTTT
TRBD2	TRBV6-4	NA	TRBJ2-1	CASSETSGSGSYNEQFF	TGTGCCAGCAGTGAAACTAGCGGGAGTGGTTCCTACAATGAGCAGTTCTTC
NA	TRBV7-9	NA	TRBJ1-1	CASSLGGTFEAFF	TGTGCCAGCAGCTTAGGAGGGACATTTGAAGCTTTCTTT
NA	TRBV7-2	NA	TRBJ2-7	CASSPTPLAHEQYF	TGTGCCAGCAGCCCGACTCCCTTGGCCCACGAGCAGTACTTC
NA	TRBV6-2/TRBV6-3	NA	TRBJ1-6	CASSYSGRSSSPLHF	TGTGCCAGCAGTTACTCGGGCAGGTCGTCTTCACCCCTCCACTTT
TRBD1	TRBV18	NA	TRBJ2-2	CASSPGGQVFTGELFF	TGTGCCAGCTCACCAGGGGGACAGGTCTTCACCGGGGAGCTGTTTTTT
TRBD1	TRBV11-3	NA	TRBJ1-2	CASSRQGWDGYTF	TGTGCCAGCAGCCGACAGGGTTGGGATGGCTACACCTTC
NA	TRBV6-2/TRBV6-3	once	TRBJ1-1	CASSYRGGTEAFF	TGTGCCAGCAGTTACAGGGGTGGGACTGAAGCTTTCTTT
NA	TRBV18	NA	TRBJ2-7	CASSRQGTLGEQYF	TGTGCCAGCTCACGCCAGGGGACCCTTGGCGAGCAGTACTTC
NA	TRBV24-1	NA	TRBJ2-7	CATRTVPSEQYF	TGTGCCACGCGGACAGTCCCCAGCGAGCAGTACTTC
NA	TRBV12-3/TRBV12-4	NA	TRBJ2-5	CASSPWGEETQYF	TGTGCCAGCTCCCCCTGGGGGGAAGAGACCCAGTACTTC
TRBD1	TRBV19	NA	TRBJ1-1	CASSIGSRTGNTEAFF	TGTGCCAGTAGTATAGGGTCCCGGACAGGGAACACTGAAGCTTTCTTT
NA	TRBV4-3	NA	TRBJ1-3	CASSQSYAGTGNTIYF	TGCGCCAGCAGCCAGAGTTATGCAGGGACTGGAAACACCATATATTTT
NA	TRBV5-1	NA	TRBJ1-4	CASSFASGGHNEKLFF	TGCGCCAGCAGCTTCGCTTCAGGAGGTCACAATGAAAAACTGTTTTTT
NA	TRBV11-3	many	TRBJ2-3	CASSLAGLRTDTQYF	TGTGCCAGCAGCTTAGCGGGACTTCGCACAGATACGCAGTATTTT
TRBD2	TRBV24-1	NA	TRBJ2-4	CATSDLRAGRVAKNIQYF	TGTGCCACCAGTGATTTGAGGGCCGGGAGGGTAGCCAAAAACATTCAGTACTTC
TRBD2	TRBV7-9	NA	TRBJ2-1	CASSLDPGLAEQFF	TGTGCCAGCAGCTTAGATCCGGGACTAGCGGAGCAGTTCTTC
NA	TRBV7-3	few	TRBJ2-3	CASSLRGSRTDTQYF	TGTGCCAGCAGCTTACGAGGGAGTCGAACAGATACGCAGTATTTT
TRBD1	TRBV19	NA	TRBJ1-2	CASRDNRGSNYGYTF	TGTGCCAGTAGGGATAACAGGGGATCTAACTATGGCTACACCTTC
NA	TRBV7-8	few	TRBJ2-1	CASKWDRGSEQFF	TGTGCCAGCAAATGGGACCGGGGGAGTGAGCAGTTCTTC
NA	TRBV29-1	NA	TRBJ1-1	CSVIGQPNTEAFF	TGCAGCGTGATTGGACAGCCGAACACTGAAGCTTTCTTT
NA	TRBV28	NA	TRBJ1-1	CASSLLGLLGEVNTEAFF	TGTGCCAGCAGTTTACTGGGTTTATTAGGGGAGGTGAACACTGAAGCTTTCTTT
TRBD1	TRBV19	NA	TRBJ2-2	CASSTGQATGELFF	TGTGCCAGTAGTACCGGACAGGCCACCGGGGAGCTGTTTTTT
TRBD2	TRBV5-1	NA	TRBJ2-5	CASSFGFLAGEETQYF	TGCGCCAGCAGCTTTGGCTTCCTAGCGGGGGAAGAGACCCAGTACTTC
NA	TRBV19	NA	TRBJ2-5	CATSVGQIQETQYF	TGTGCCACGTCGGTAGGACAGATCCAAGAGACCCAGTACTTC
NA	TRBV4-2	few	TRBJ1-1	CASSQDGGNTEAFF	TGTGCCAGCAGCCAAGACGGGGGGAACACTGAAGCTTTCTTT